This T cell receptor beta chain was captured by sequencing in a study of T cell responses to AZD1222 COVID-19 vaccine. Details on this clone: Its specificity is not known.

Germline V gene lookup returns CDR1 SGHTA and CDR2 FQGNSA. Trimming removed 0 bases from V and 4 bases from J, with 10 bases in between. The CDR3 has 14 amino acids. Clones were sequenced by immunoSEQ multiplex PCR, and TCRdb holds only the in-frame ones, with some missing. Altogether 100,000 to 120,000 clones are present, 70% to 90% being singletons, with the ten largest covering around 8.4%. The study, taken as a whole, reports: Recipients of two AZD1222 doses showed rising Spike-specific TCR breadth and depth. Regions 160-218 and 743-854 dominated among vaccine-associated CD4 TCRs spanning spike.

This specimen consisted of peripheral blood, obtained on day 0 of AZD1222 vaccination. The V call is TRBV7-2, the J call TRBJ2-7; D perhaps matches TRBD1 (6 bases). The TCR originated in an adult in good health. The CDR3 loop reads CASSLAFQGYEQYF. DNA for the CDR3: TGTGCCAGCAGCTTAGCGTTTCAGGGGTACGAGCAGTACTTC.